This entry is about one T cell receptor beta chain. This sample is part of a study of shared clonotypes between healthy human individuals. This CDR3 contains 16 residues. The germline V gene has CDR1 SGHRS and CDR2 YFSETQ. V gave up 3 bases and J gave up 2 bases; unmatched junction bases: 9. Genomic DNA per cell subset filled all wells of several immunoSEQ plates. The data were produced by immunoSEQ multiplex PCR, yet TCRdb's version contains in-frame clones alone and is incomplete. This repertoire shows about 1.1 million clones, approximately 78% found once; its top ten account for under 0.8%. Sequencing was carried out using memory CD4+ T cells from PBMCs. Noted subset: CD45RA-negative fraction. The receptor's source is a man aged 18 to 29 in good health. Some clones in this sample may be carry-over from other donors' samples. The chain carries TRBV5-1 and TRBJ2-7; TRBD1 aligns across 9 bases. The CDR3 region has the DNA TGCGCCAGCAGCTGGGGCCCGGGACAGGGAGCCTACGAGCAGTACTTC. Its translation is CASSWGPGQGAYEQYF.